This T cell receptor beta chain was captured in a study of blood T cell repertoires in COVID-19. The CDR3 is 10 amino acids. Trimming shortened V by 4 bases and J by 3 bases, and 3 bases separated the two germline ends. Germline CDR1 SQVTM, CDR2 ANQGSEA. Original handling: Estimation of nucleated cell counts relied on the amplification of reference gene primers. Some clones are missing from TCRdb's copy, which holds only in-frame ones; the method was immunoSEQ multiplex PCR. Clone size and V and J calls were adopted from that table, with D and trimming inferred from the DNA. Of around 260,000 clones in the sample, more than 85% were seen once. While infection was still active, Seattle patients were enrolled and then followed longitudinally.

This clonotype originated in a woman aged 30 to 39 with COVID-19, enrolled during active disease. The chain employs TRBV29-1 and TRBJ1-1, with D hard to call. The sample consisted of peripheral blood. In DNA form, the CDR3 reads TGCAGCGTTGTATACACTGAAGCTTTCTTT. This sequence encodes CSVVYTEAFF.